Below, one TCR beta chain is given with its context. This clonotype registers as medium-sized (0.01 to 0.1%) within its sample. Its cognate antigen has yet to be identified. Base qualities are not recorded, but no much larger clone differs from it by a single base. This sample is part of a study of liver allograft versus peripheral blood T cells (dated by TCRdb to 2018 to 2021). With respect to the entire study: The study compared T cell receptor repertoires found within transplanted livers against repertoires in the peripheral blood of liver transplant recipients. Broad study findings and their caveats: The T cell receptor repertoires within liver allografts were reported to be different from the T cell receptor repertoires detected in peripheral blood.

The CDR3 sequence holds 11 residues, the cysteine and phenylalanine included. Only the CDR3 DNA is retained, 33 bases long and in frame from the first base. CDR1 and CDR2, per the germline V gene, are SGDLS and YYNGEE. V is clipped by 4 bases and J by 5 bases, and the sequence between their germline boundaries is 6 bases long. Sequencing was performed on an Illumina MiSeq. Using fastp trimming at Q25 and MiXCR clonotype assembly, TCRdb reanalyzed the public sequencing data and kept in-frame beta chains. One record per CDR3 amino acid sequence lists the most common genes and DNA. Across this sample there are roughly 3,900 distinct CDR3 sequences, with 20% to 25% seen only once. In total, the top ten clones hold 4.5% to 5.5% of the sample.

The clonotype comes from a human patient who had a liver transplant. Following transplantation, part of the T cell population may be supplied by the graft donor rather than the patient. The rearranged segments are TRBV9 and TRBJ1-2, with no confident D gene call. The CDR3: CASSLGYGYTF. The nucleotides read TGTGCCAGCAGCTTAGGTTATGGCTACACCTTC. Reference TRBV9 and TRBJ1-2 genes cover what lies past the CDR3, so the full variable domain is DSGVTQTPKHLITATGQRVTLRCSPRSGDLSVYWYQQSLDQGLQFLIQYYNGEERAKGNILERFSAQQFPDLHSELNLSSLELGDSALYFCASSLGYGYTFGSGTRLTVV.